This T cell receptor (beta chain) was recorded in a study of read filtering for tumor transcriptome and immune sequencing. Findings and limits, study-wide: This fraction held mixed bone marrow immune cells after CD138-negative sorting.

Germline V gene sequence: CDR1 MNHNY, CDR2 SVGAGI (reference sequence). The CDR3 contains 16 residues. This clonotype was counted at least ten times. Antigen: not known. At one of its ends the junction is not consistent with the germline gene, which may arise from a read error. The library was built from around 400 ng RNA with molecular barcoded adaptors for alpha/delta and beta/gamma chains. TCRdb reanalysed the reads using MiXCR and keeps one entry per CDR3 protein. This sample yields about 46,000 distinct CDR3 sequences, of which about 20% are seen a single time; 37% belongs to the top ten. This TCR derives from a donor at least 40 years old with multiple myeloma. Source material: a population of CD138-negative cells sorted from bone marrow. This sequence joins TRBV6-6 and TRBJ2-7; 9 nucleotides line up with TRBD2. CDR3 loop: CASSYSTSGLSYEQYF. The CDR3 region has the DNA TGTGCCAGCAGTTACTCGACTAGCGGTCTCTCCTACGAGCAGTACTTT.